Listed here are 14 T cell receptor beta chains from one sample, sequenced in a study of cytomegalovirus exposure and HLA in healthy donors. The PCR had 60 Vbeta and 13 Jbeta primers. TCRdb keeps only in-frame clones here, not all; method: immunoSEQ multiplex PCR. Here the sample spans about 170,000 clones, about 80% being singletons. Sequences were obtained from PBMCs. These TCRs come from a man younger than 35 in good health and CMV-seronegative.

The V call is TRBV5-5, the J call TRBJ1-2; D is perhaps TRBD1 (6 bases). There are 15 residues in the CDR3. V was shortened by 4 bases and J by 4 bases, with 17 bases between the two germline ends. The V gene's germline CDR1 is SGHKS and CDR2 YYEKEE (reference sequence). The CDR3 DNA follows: TGTGCCAGCAGCCCCTGGACAGAGGGAATCTATGGCTACACCTTC. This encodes CASSPWTEGIYGYTF.

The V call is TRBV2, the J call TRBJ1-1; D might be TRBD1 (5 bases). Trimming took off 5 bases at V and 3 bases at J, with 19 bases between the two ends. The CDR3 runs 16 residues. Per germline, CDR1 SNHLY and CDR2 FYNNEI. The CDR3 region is CASSLLDTLQDTEAFF. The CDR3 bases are TGTGCCAGCAGTCTACTCGACACGCTACAGGACACTGAAGCTTTCTTT.

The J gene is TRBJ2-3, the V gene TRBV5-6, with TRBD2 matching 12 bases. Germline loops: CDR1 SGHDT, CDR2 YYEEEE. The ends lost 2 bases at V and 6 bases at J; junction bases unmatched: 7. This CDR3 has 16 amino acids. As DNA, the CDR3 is TGTGCCAGCAGCTTAGAGACTAGCGGGAGCGGGGATACGCAGTATTTT. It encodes CASSLETSGSGDTQYF.

The CDR3 nucleotides read TGTGCCAGCAGCTTCTCCGACAGGCCGGGTTTCAATGAGCAGTTCTTC. Amino acid sequence: CASSFSDRPGFNEQFF. V and J are TRBV7-9 and TRBJ2-1, with D tentatively TRBD1 (6 bases). V was pared by 3 bases and J by 6 bases, with 18 bases between. The CDR3 runs 16 residues. CDR1 SEHNR and CDR2 FQNEAQ come from the germline V gene (reference sequence).

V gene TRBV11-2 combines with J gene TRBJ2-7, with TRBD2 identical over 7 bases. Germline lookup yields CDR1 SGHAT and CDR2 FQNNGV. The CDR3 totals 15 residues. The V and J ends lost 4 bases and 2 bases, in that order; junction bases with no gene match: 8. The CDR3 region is CASSWSTSRTYEQYF. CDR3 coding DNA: TGTGCCAGCAGCTGGTCGACTAGCAGAACCTACGAGCAGTACTTC.

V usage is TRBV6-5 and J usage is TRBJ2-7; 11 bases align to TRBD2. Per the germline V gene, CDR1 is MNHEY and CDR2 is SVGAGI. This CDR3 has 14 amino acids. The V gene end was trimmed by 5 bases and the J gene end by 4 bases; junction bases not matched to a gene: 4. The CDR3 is CASSLAGGIYEQYF. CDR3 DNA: TGTGCCAGCAGTCTAGCGGGGGGTATATACGAGCAGTACTTC.

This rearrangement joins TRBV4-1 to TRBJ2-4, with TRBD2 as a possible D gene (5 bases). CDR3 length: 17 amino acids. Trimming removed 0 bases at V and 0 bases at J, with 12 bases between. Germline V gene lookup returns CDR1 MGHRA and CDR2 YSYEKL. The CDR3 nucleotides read TGCGCCAGCAGCCAAGATTCGGGGATTATAGCCAAAAACATTCAGTACTTC. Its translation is CASSQDSGIIAKNIQYF.

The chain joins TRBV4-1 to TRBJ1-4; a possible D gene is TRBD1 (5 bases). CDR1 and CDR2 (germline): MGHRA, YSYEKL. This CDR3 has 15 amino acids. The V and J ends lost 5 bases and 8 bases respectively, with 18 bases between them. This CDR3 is CASSRGGEEWEKLFF. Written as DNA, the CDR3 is TGCGCCAGCAGCAGGGGAGGGGAAGAATGGGAAAAACTGTTTTTT.

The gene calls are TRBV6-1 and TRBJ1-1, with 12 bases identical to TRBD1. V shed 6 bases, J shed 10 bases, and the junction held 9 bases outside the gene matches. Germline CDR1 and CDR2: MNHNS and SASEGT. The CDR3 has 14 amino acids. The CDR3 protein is CASRPPGQGARAFF. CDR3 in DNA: TGTGCCAGCAGGCCTCCGGGACAGGGGGCGAGAGCTTTCTTT.

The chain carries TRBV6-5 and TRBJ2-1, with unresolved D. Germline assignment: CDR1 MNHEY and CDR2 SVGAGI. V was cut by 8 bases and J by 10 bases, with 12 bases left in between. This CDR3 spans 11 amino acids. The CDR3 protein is CASGQFGEQFF. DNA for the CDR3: TGTGCCAGCGGTCAGTTCGGGGAGCAGTTCTTC.

The CDR3 bases are TGTGCCACCAGCAGGGATGCGGGACAGACTAACAATGAGCAGTTCTTC. Amino acid sequence: CATSRDAGQTNNEQFF. The chain recombines TRBV15 with TRBJ2-1; a weak D match, TRBD1 (7 bases). CDR3 length: 16 residues. V gave up 3 bases and J gave up 5 bases, with 17 bases separating them. Per germline, CDR1 LNHNV and CDR2 YYDKDF (reference sequence). The full variable domain, with the rest looked up from reference TRBV15 and TRBJ2-1, is DAMVIQNPRYQVTQFGKPVTLSCSQTLNHNVMYWYQQKSSQAPKLLFHYYDKDFNNEADTPDNFQSRRPNTSFCFLDIRSPGLGDTAMYLCATSRDAGQTNNEQFFGPGTRLTVL.

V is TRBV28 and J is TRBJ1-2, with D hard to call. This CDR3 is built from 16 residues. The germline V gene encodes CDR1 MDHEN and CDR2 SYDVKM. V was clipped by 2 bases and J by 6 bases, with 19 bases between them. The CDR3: CASSLATAQKADGYTF. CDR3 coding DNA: TGTGCCAGCAGTTTAGCCACTGCACAGAAAGCTGATGGCTACACCTTC.

The CDR3 sequence is CAISESVQDNEQFF. CDR3 nucleotides: TGTGCCATCAGTGAGTCGGTACAAGACAATGAGCAGTTCTTC. The chain combines TRBV10-3 with TRBJ2-1, with D uncertain. The V end lost 0 bases, the J end lost 5 bases, and 8 bases lay between the germline ends. This CDR3 spans 14 amino acids. CDR1 ENHRY and CDR2 SYGVKD come from the germline V gene.

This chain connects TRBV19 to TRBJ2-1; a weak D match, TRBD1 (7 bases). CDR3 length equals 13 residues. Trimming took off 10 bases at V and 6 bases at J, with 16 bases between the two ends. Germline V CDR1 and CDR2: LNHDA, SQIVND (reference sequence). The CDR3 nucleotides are TGTGCCACAAAACCGGGGGACAGCAATGAGCAGTTCTTC. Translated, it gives CATKPGDSNEQFF.